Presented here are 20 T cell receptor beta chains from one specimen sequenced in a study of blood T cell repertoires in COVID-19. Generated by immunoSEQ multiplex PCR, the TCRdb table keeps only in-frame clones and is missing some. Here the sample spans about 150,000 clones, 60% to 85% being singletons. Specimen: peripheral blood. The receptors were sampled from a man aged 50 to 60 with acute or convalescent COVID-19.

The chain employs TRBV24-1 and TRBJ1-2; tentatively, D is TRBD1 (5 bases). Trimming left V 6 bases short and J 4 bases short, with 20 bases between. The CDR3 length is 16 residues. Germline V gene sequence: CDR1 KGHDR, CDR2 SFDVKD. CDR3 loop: CATSSSRAGGSYGYTF. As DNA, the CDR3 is TGTGCCACCAGTTCAAGCAGGGCGGGAGGGAGCTATGGCTACACCTTC.

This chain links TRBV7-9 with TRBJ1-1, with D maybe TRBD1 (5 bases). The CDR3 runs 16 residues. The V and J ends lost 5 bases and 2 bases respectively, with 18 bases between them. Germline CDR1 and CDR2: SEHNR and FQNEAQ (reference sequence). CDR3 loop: CASSPTRAGINTEAFF. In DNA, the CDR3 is TGTGCCAGCAGCCCGACTCGGGCAGGGATAAACACTGAAGCTTTCTTT.

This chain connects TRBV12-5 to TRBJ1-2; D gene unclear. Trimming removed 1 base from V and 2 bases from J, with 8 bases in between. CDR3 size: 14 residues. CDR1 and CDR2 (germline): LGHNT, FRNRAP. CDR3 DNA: TGTGCTAGTGGTTTGGATTCCGGGAACTATGGCTACACCTTC. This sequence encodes CASGLDSGNYGYTF.

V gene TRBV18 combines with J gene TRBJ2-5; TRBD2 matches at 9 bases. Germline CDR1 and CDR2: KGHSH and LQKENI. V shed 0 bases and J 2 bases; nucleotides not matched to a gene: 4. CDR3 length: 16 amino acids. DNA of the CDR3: TGTGCCAGCTCACCACCCCTTAGCGGGGGACAAGAGACCCAGTACTTC. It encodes CASSPPLSGGQETQYF.

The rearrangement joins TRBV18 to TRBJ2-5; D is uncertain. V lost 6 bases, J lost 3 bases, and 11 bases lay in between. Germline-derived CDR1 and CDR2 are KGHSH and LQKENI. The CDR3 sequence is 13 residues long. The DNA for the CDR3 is TGTGCCAGCTCCTCTTCGGCGGAAGAGACCCAGTACTTC. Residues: CASSSSAEETQYF.

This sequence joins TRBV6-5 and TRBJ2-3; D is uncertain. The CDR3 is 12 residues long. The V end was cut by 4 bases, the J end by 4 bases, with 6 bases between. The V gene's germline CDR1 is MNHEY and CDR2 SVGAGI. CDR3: CASSSPADTQYF. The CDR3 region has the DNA TGTGCCAGCAGTTCTCCAGCAGATACGCAGTATTTT.

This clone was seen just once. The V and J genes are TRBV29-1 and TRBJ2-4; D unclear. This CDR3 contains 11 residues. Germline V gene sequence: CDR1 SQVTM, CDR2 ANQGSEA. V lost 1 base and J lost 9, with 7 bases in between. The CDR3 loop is CSVEVSSIQYF. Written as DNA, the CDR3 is TGCAGCGTTGAAGTATCTAGCATTCAGTACTTC.

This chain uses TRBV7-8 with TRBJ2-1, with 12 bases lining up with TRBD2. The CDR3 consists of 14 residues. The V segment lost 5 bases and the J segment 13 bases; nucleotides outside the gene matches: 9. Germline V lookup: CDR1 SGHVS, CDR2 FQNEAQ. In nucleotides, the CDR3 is TGTGCCAGCAGCCGCCCTAGCGGGGGGGTCAACCAGTTCTTC. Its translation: CASSRPSGGVNQFF.

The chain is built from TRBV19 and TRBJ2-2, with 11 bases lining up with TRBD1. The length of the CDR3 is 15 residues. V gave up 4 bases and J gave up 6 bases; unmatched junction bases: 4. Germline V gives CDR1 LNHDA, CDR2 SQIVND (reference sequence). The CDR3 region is CASSKGTGGAGELFF. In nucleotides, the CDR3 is TGTGCCAGTAGTAAGGGGACAGGGGGTGCCGGGGAGCTGTTTTTT.

The CDR3 DNA is TGTGCCAGCAGCCGGGCGGGGGCGTACGAGCAGTACTTC. Its protein product is CASSRAGAYEQYF. The rearrangement uses TRBV5-5 and TRBJ2-7, with D perhaps TRBD2 (7 bases). Germline V gene lookup returns CDR1 SGHKS and CDR2 YYEKEE (reference sequence). V dropped 4 bases and J dropped 4 bases, with 12 bases sitting between them. The CDR3 has 13 residues.

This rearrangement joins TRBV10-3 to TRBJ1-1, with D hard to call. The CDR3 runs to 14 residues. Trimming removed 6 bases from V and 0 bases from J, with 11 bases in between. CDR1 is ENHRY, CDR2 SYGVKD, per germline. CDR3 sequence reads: CAIRGSAVNTEAFF. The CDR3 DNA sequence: TGTGCCATCAGAGGCTCAGCGGTGAACACTGAAGCTTTCTTT.

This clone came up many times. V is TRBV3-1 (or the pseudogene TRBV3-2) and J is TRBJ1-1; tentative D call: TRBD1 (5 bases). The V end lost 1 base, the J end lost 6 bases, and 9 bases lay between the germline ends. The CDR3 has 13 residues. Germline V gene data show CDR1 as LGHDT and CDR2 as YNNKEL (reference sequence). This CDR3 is CASSQVQGAEAFF. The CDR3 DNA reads TGTGCCAGCAGCCAAGTACAAGGGGCTGAAGCTTTCTTT.

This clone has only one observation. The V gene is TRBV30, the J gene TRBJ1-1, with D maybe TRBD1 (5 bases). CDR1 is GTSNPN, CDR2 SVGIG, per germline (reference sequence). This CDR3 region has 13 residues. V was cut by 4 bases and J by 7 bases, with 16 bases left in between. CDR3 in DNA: TGTGCCTGGACAGGCGGGGGATCTGGTGAAGCTTTCTTT. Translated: CAWTGGGSGEAFF.

CDR3 nucleotide sequence: TGTGCCAGCAGTCCCGGGACATTTATGAACACTGAAGCTTTCTTT. The encoded protein is CASSPGTFMNTEAFF. V and J are TRBV6-4 and TRBJ1-1, with a tentative D call TRBD1 (6 bases). CDR3 length: 15 amino acids. The V gene lost 5 bases and the J gene lost 0 bases, with 13 bases spanning the gap. Germline-derived CDR1 and CDR2 are MRHNA and SNTAGT.

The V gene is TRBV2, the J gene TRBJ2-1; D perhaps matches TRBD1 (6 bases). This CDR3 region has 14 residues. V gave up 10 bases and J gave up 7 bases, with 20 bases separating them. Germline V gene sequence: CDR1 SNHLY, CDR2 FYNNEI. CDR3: CATANRVSMNEQFF. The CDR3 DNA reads TGTGCCACTGCAAACAGGGTATCAATGAATGAGCAGTTCTTC.

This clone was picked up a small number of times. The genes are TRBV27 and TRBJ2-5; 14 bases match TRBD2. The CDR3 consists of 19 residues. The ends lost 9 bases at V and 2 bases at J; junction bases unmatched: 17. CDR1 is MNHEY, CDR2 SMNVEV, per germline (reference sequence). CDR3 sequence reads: CASWGIRLAGGPYQETQYF. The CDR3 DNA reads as TGTGCCAGTTGGGGTATTCGACTAGCGGGGGGGCCTTATCAAGAGACCCAGTACTTC.

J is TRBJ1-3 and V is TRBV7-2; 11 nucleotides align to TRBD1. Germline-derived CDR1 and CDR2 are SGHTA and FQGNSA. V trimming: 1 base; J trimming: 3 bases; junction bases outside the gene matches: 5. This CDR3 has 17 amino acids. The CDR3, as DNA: TGTGCCAGCAGCTTAGTGGACAGGGGGCTATATGGAAACACCATATATTTT. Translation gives CASSLVDRGLYGNTIYF. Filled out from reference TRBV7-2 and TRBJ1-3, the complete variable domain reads GAGVSQSPSNKVTEKGKDVELRCDPISGHTALYWYRQSLGQGLEFLIYFQGNSAPDKSGLPSDRFSAERTGGSVSTLTIQRTQQEDSAVYLCASSLVDRGLYGNTIYFGEGSWLTVV.

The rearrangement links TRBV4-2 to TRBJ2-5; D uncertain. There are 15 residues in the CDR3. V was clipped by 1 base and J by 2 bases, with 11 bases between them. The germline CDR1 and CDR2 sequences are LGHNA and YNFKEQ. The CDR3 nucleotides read TGTGCCAGCAGCCAAGGCGACATAGATCAAGAGACCCAGTACTTC. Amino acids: CASSQGDIDQETQYF.

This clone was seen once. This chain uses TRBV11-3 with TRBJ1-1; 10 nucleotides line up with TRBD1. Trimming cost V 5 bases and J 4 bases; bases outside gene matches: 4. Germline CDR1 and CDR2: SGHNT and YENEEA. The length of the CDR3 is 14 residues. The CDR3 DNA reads TGTGCCAGCAGCGTAGGACAGGGGGGCACTGAAGCTTTCTTT. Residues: CASSVGQGGTEAFF.

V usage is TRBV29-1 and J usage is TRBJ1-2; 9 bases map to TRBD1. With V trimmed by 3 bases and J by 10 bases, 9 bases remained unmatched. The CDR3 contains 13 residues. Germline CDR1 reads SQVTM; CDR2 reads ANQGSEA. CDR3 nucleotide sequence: TGCAGCGTTGATGAACAGGGGGCAAGGGACTACACCTTC. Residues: CSVDEQGARDYTF.